A single sample is the source of the 23 T cell receptor beta chains below, sequenced in a study of radiotherapy plus CTLA-4 blockade in lung cancer. Some clones are missing from TCRdb's copy, which holds only in-frame ones; the method was immunoSEQ multiplex PCR. The sample has roughly 90,000 clones; about three quarters are singletons. The material sequenced was peripheral blood, taken from a patient treated with radiotherapy plus ipilimumab. The receptors stem from a human donor with non-small cell lung cancer that progressed on radiotherapy plus ipilimumab.

This sequence joins TRBV9 and TRBJ2-2, with TRBD2 identical over 12 bases. Trimming took 2 bases from V and 6 from J; bases not matched to a gene: 8. The CDR3 consists of 17 residues. Germline V gene lookup returns CDR1 SGDLS and CDR2 YYNGEE. The CDR3 DNA sequence: TGTGCCAGCAGCGTCGAGCGACTAGCGGGAGACCCCGGGGAGCTGTTTTTT. As protein: CASSVERLAGDPGELFF. The variable domain in full, completed from reference TRBV9 and TRBJ2-2, reads DSGVTQTPKHLITATGQRVTLRCSPRSGDLSVYWYQQSLDQGLQFLIQYYNGEERAKGNILERFSAQQFPDLHSELNLSSLELGDSALYFCASSVERLAGDPGELFFGEGSRLTVL.

This clone was picked up one time. This chain connects TRBV7-2 to TRBJ2-3, with 10 positions matching TRBD1. V gave up 5 bases and J gave up 6 bases; unmatched junction bases: 11. Germline lookup yields CDR1 SGHTA and CDR2 FQGNSA. The CDR3 consists of 16 residues. In DNA form, the CDR3 reads TGTGCCAGCAGCACCAGACAGGGGGCGGGGCGGGATACGCAGTATTTT. It yields the protein CASSTRQGAGRDTQYF.

The rearrangement uses TRBV28 and TRBJ2-3; no firm D call. The CDR3 runs to 12 residues. V lost 4 bases to trimming and J lost 9 bases, with 11 bases between them. Germline CDR1 is MDHEN and CDR2 is SYDVKM. The CDR3 is CASSSNSRTQYF. CDR3 DNA sequence: TGTGCCAGCAGTTCCAATTCTCGAACGCAGTATTTT.

The chain combines TRBV28 with TRBJ2-5; 7 nucleotides match TRBD1. Germline trimming cut 4 bases from V and 5 bases from J; bases unmatched to any gene: 7. Germline loops: CDR1 MDHEN, CDR2 SYDVKM. This CDR3 is 14 amino acids long. As DNA, the CDR3 is TGTGCCAGCAGTTCGCCGACAGGGATCGAGACCCAGTACTTC. Protein: CASSSPTGIETQYF.

CDR3 loop: CASSQVLLQGRTEAFF. The CDR3 coding sequence is TGCGCCAGCAGCCAAGTATTGCTACAGGGCCGGACTGAAGCTTTCTTT. The chain recombines TRBV4-1 with TRBJ1-1, with D possibly TRBD1 on 6 matching bases. The CDR3 has 16 amino acids. Per the germline V gene, CDR1 is MGHRA and CDR2 is YSYEKL. V was trimmed by 1 base and J by 5 bases, leaving 17 bases between them.

The rearrangement links TRBV7-8 to TRBJ1-6; D is ambiguous. Germline V CDR1 and CDR2: SGHVS, FQNEAQ. This CDR3 contains 14 residues. Between the trimmed V and J ends, which lost 2 bases and 7 bases, there was a span of 9 bases. CDR3 region: CASSLRVGNSPLHF. CDR3 coding DNA: TGTGCCAGCAGCTTACGAGTTGGGAATTCACCCCTCCACTTT.

The chain is built from TRBV4-1 and TRBJ1-2; unclear D gene. CDR3 length equals 13 residues. Germline assignment: CDR1 MGHRA and CDR2 YSYEKL. V gave up 4 bases and J gave up 7 bases, with 13 bases separating them. CDR3 amino acids: CASSPPGKVGYTF. Here the CDR3 DNA reads TGCGCCAGCAGCCCCCCGGGAAAGGTTGGCTACACCTTC.

This clone was seen a handful of times. As DNA, the CDR3 is TGTGCCAGCAGCTCCGGACGGGATACTGAAGCTTTCTTT. Protein: CASSSGRDTEAFF. V gene TRBV7-3 combines with J gene TRBJ1-1; no clear D. Between the trimmed V and J ends, which lost 4 bases and 5 bases, there was a span of 11 bases. Germline V CDR1 and CDR2: SGHTA, FQGTGA. The CDR3 is made up of 13 amino acids.

The V and J genes are TRBV7-2 and TRBJ1-2; D is ambiguous. Between the trimmed V and J ends, which lost 2 bases and 2 bases, there was a span of 6 bases. The germline gives CDR1 SGHTA, CDR2 FQGNSA. The CDR3 loop spans 13 amino acids. CDR3 residues: CASSLTVNYGYTF. The DNA of the CDR3 is TGTGCCAGCAGCTTAACAGTCAACTATGGCTACACCTTC. Filled out from reference TRBV7-2 and TRBJ1-2, the complete variable domain reads GAGVSQSPSNKVTEKGKDVELRCDPISGHTALYWYRQSLGQGLEFLIYFQGNSAPDKSGLPSDRFSAERTGGSVSTLTIQRTQQEDSAVYLCASSLTVNYGYTFGSGTRLTVV.

V is TRBV27 and J is TRBJ2-1, with 7 bases lining up with TRBD2. The CDR3 spans 16 residues. The V and J ends lost 3 bases and 2 bases, in that order; junction bases with no gene match: 7. Germline loops: CDR1 MNHEY, CDR2 SMNVEV (reference sequence). The CDR3 spells CASSLGGGNPYNEQFF. The CDR3 DNA reads as TGTGCCAGCAGTTTGGGGGGAGGGAACCCCTACAATGAGCAGTTCTTC.

The chain combines TRBV7-8 with TRBJ1-1, with D unclear. The ends were cut back, 3 bases at V and 1 base at J, with 9 bases in the middle. Germline assignment: CDR1 SGHVS and CDR2 FQNEAQ. The CDR3 sequence is 14 residues long. The CDR3 loop is CASSFSGGNTEAFF. As DNA, the CDR3 is TGTGCCAGCAGCTTTTCGGGCGGGAACACTGAAGCTTTCTTT.

V is TRBV6-1 and J is TRBJ1-1; D not certain. This CDR3 has 13 residues. V was clipped by 5 bases and J by 8 bases, with 15 bases between them. The germline V gene encodes CDR1 MNHNS and CDR2 SASEGT. CDR3 sequence reads: CASSNQRRAEAFF. DNA of the CDR3: TGTGCCAGCAGTAACCAACGTCGGGCCGAAGCTTTCTTT.

The chain joins TRBV11-2 to TRBJ2-5; possible D gene TRBD2, 5 bases. The J call may be mistaken, given a closer DNA end match to TRBJ2-7. Germline V lookup: CDR1 SGHAT, CDR2 FQNNGV. The CDR3 covers 13 residues. CDR3 DNA sequence: TGTGCCGACACGAGCGGAGACTCCTACGAGCAGTACTTC. It yields the protein CADTSGDSYEQYF.

This chain joins TRBV6-1 and TRBJ1-1, with a weak D call TRBD1 (5 bases). CDR1 and CDR2 from the germline V gene are MNHNS and SASEGT. Trimming removed 1 base from V and 3 bases from J, with 6 bases in between. This CDR3 region has 13 residues. CDR3 in DNA: TGTGCCAGCAGTGAAGGGGGACACACTGAAGCTTTCTTT. Residues: CASSEGGHTEAFF.

The chain has TRBV18 and TRBJ2-7; no clear D gene. Trimming removed 6 bases at V and 5 bases at J, with 11 bases between. The CDR3 contains 12 residues. Germline lookup yields CDR1 KGHSH and CDR2 LQKENI. CDR3 bases: TGTGCCAGCTCTCCCACCCTGGACGAGCAGTACTTC. It translates to CASSPTLDEQYF.

This clone came up once. V is TRBV10-1 and J is TRBJ2-3; 7 bases match TRBD2. V trimming: 3 bases; J trimming: 1 base; junction bases outside the gene matches: 7. Germline V gene sequence: CDR1 WNHNN, CDR2 SYGVQD (reference sequence). The CDR3 extends over 16 amino acids. The CDR3 DNA follows: TGCGCCAGCAGTGACGGCGGGGGTTGGGGCACAGATACGCAGTATTTT. It specifies CASSDGGGWGTDTQYF.

The CDR3 reads CASSQEPGVALRGYTF. The CDR3 nucleotides read TGCGCCAGCAGCCAAGAACCTGGGGTGGCCCTCCGAGGCTACACCTTC. The chain is built from TRBV4-1 and TRBJ1-2; D call uncertain. The germline V gene encodes CDR1 MGHRA and CDR2 YSYEKL. V was shortened by 0 bases and J by 8 bases, with 19 bases between the two germline ends. This CDR3 has 16 residues.

The chain combines TRBV10-3 with TRBJ1-2; perhaps TRBD1 as D (5 bases). This CDR3 has 14 amino acids. Trimming left V 0 bases short and J 8 bases short, with 13 bases between. Germline V gene sequence: CDR1 ENHRY, CDR2 SYGVKD. CDR3 nucleotides: TGTGCCATCAGTGAGTCAGGCGGACACCAGGGCTACACCTTC. Amino acid sequence: CAISESGGHQGYTF.

The chain couples TRBV6-1 to TRBJ1-4, with D perhaps matching TRBD1 (6 bases). The germline V and J ends were trimmed by 3 bases and 0 bases, with 14 bases remaining between them. Germline CDR1 reads MNHNS; CDR2 reads SASEGT. The CDR3 loop spans 17 amino acids. The DNA for the CDR3 is TGTGCCAGCAGTGACAGGGGAAGACCCTCAACTAATGAAAAACTGTTTTTT. This encodes CASSDRGRPSTNEKLFF.

This sequence joins TRBV7-9 and TRBJ2-7, with D tentatively TRBD1 (6 bases). The CDR3 has 14 residues. Trimming shortened V by 5 bases and J by 2 bases, and 13 bases separated the two germline ends. From germline, CDR1 is SEHNR and CDR2 FQNEAQ (reference sequence). CDR3 sequence reads: CASSPRGVTYEQYF. In DNA form, the CDR3 reads TGTGCCAGCAGCCCCAGGGGAGTGACCTACGAGCAGTACTTC.

V and J are TRBV2 and TRBJ2-3; possibly TRBD2 for D (5 bases). The CDR3 extends over 14 amino acids. Trimming cost V 3 bases and J 3 bases, with 10 bases left between them. The germline CDR1 and CDR2 sequences are SNHLY and FYNNEI. CDR3 sequence reads: CASSDLGSTDTQYF. The CDR3, as DNA: TGTGCCAGCAGTGACTTGGGGAGTACAGATACGCAGTATTTT.

V usage is TRBV10-1 and J usage is TRBJ2-7; 15 bases are a match to TRBD2. CDR3 size: 19 residues. J gave up 0 bases and V 6 bases, and 12 bases lay outside the gene matches. Germline values: CDR1 WNHNN, CDR2 SYGVQD (reference sequence). Here the CDR3 DNA reads TGCGCCAGCAGAGCCACCGGGACTAGCGGGAGGCTGAGCTCCTACGAGCAGTACTTC. Its translation: CASRATGTSGRLSSYEQYF.

The CDR3 sequence is CASSVRDSVINEQFF. Here the CDR3 DNA reads TGTGCCAGCAGCGTTCGGGACAGTGTCATCAATGAGCAGTTCTTC. The V and J genes are TRBV9 and TRBJ2-1; 7 bases align to TRBD1. CDR3 length equals 15 residues. Germline CDR1 is SGDLS and CDR2 is YYNGEE. V lost 2 bases, J lost 6 bases, and 8 bases stayed unmatched.